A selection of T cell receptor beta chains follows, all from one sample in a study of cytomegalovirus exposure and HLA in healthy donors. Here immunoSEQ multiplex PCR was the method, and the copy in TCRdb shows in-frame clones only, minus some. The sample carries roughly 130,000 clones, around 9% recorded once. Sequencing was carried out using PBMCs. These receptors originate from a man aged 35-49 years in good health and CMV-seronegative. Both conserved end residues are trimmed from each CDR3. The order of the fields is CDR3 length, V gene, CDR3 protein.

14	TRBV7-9	ASSLKTGGATGELF
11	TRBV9	ASSPPDNYGYT
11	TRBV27	ASSLQGTGELF
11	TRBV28	ASRPGHLTEAF
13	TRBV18	ASSPRTSNTDTQY
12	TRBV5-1	ASGSGGTYNEQF
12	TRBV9	ASSVTQGPTEAF
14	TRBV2	ASSYERGGDAGELF
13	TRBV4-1	ASSQLTGSENGYT
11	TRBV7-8	ASSANRLAEQF
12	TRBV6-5	ASSSTRTVLGYT
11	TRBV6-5	ASSTRVNHEQY
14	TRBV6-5	ASSYSRSGGAHEQF
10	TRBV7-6	ASSLQGDTQY
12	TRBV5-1	ASSLVSGRSEQY
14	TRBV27	ASSLSIQGAAYGYT
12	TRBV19	ASKRTGYNTEAF
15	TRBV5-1	ASSLSGGTGNTGELF
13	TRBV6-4	ASSSRDRAYYEQY
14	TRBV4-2	ASSQGVSLRTGELF